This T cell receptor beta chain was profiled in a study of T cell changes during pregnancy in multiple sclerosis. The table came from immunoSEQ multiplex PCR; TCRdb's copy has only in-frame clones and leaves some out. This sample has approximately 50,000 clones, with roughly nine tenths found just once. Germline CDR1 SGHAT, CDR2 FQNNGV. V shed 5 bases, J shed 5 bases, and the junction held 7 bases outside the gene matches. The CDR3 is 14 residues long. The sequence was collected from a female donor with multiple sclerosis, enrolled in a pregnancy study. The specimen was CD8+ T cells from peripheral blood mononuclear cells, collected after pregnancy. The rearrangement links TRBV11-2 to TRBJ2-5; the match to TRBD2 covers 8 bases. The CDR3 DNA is TGTGCCAGCAGCGAGCGGGGGAGCTGGGAGACCCAGTACTTC. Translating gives CASSERGSWETQYF.